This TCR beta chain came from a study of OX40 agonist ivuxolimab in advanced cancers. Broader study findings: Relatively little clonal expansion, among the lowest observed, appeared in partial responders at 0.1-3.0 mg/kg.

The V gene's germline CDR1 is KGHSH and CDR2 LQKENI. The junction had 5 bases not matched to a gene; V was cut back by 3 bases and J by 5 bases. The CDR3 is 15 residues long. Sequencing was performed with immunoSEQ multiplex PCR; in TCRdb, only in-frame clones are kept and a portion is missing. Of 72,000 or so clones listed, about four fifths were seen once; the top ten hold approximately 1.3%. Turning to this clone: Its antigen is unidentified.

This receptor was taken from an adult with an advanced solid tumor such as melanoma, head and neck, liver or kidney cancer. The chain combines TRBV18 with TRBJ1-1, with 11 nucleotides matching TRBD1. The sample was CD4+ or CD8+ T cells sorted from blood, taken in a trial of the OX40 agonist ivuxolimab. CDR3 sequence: CASSPRTGGYTEAFF. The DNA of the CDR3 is TGTGCCAGCTCACCCCGGACAGGGGGCTATACTGAAGCTTTCTTT.